A selection of T cell receptor beta chains follows, all from one sample in a study of T-cell memory formation after mild COVID-19. TCRdb fed the 5' RACE reads into MiXCR, producing one record per CDR3 protein. The sample has about 430,000 distinct CDR3 sequences, 24% seen once; the top ten hold around 8.8%. Sequences were obtained from PBMCs or a T cell subset sorted from them (not recorded which). These receptors all come from an adult woman who had mild COVID-19 (a few samples of this study predate the infection). Cell type and time point are not known. The CDR3 runs from the conserved cysteine through the conserved F or W. A D gene is named only where the DNA matches it firmly. Not all rows give a size; the values are once, few, many and, for expanded clones, a class.

TRBJ1-1 | NA | few | TRBV12-3/TRBV12-4 | CASTPLDRGNTEAFF | TGTGCCAGCACCCCATTGGACCGGGGAAACACTGAAGCTTTCTTT
TRBJ1-2 | NA | NA | TRBV19 | CASIPGRYGYTF | TGTGCCAGTATCCCAGGGCGATATGGCTACACCTTC
TRBJ1-2 | TRBD1 | few | TRBV5-1 | CASSSTGQGHYGYTF | TGCGCCAGCAGCTCCACCGGACAGGGGCACTATGGCTACACCTTC
TRBJ2-1 | NA | few | TRBV4-1 | CASSHPGTSGDNEQFF | TGCGCCAGCAGCCATCCCGGAACTTCTGGCGACAATGAGCAGTTCTTC
TRBJ2-1 | NA | many | TRBV29-1 | CSVGVGDTDYPGQFF | TGCAGCGTTGGAGTAGGGGACACAGACTACCCTGGGCAGTTCTTC
TRBJ2-3 | TRBD2 | NA | TRBV7-8 | CASSPRGSEAGESTDTQYF | TGTGCCAGCAGCCCCCGGGGTTCGGAAGCGGGAGAAAGCACAGATACGCAGTATTTT
TRBJ2-7 | NA | few | TRBV20-1 | CSARSGVYEQYF | TGCAGTGCTAGGAGCGGAGTTTACGAGCAGTACTTC
TRBJ2-3 | NA | few | TRBV5-1 | CASSFQGASDTQYF | TGCGCCAGCAGCTTCCAAGGAGCGTCAGATACGCAGTATTTT
TRBJ1-1 | NA | few | TRBV7-8 | CASSPFLNSEAFF | TGTGCCAGCAGCCCCTTTTTGAACTCTGAAGCTTTCTTT
TRBJ2-1 | NA | many | TRBV7-2 | CASSSSTMDYNEQFF | TGTGCCAGCAGCTCCTCGACGATGGATTACAATGAGCAGTTCTTC
TRBJ2-1 | TRBD2 | few | TRBV27 | CASRFGLAGEASYNEQFF | TGTGCCAGCCGCTTTGGACTAGCGGGAGAGGCCTCCTACAATGAGCAGTTCTTC
TRBJ2-5 | NA | NA | TRBV7-2 | CASSSLLAYFKETQYF | TGTGCCAGCAGCTCCTTACTAGCCTACTTCAAAGAGACCCAGTACTTC
TRBJ2-6 | TRBD2 | many | TRBV9 | CASSVGSGRAFGANVLTF | TGTGCCAGCAGCGTCGGTAGCGGGAGGGCCTTTGGGGCCAACGTCCTGACTTTC
TRBJ1-5 | NA | NA | TRBV24-1 | CATGTSNQPQHF | TGTGCCACTGGGACATCTAATCAGCCCCAGCATTTT
TRBJ1-2 | NA | few | TRBV7-9 | CASSFGGPYGYTF | TGTGCCAGCAGCTTCGGGGGGCCCTATGGCTACACCTTC
TRBJ2-3 | TRBD2 | few | TRBV12-3/TRBV12-4 | CASSLLAGERTQYF | TGTGCCAGCAGTTTACTAGCGGGGGAGCGGACGCAGTATTTT
TRBJ2-7 | TRBD1 | NA | TRBV5-1 | CASSSLQGAHEQYF | TGCGCCAGCAGCTCGTTACAGGGGGCCCACGAGCAGTACTTC
TRBJ1-5 | TRBD1 | NA | TRBV30 | CAYRGQGRNNQPQHF | TGTGCCTACAGGGGACAGGGTAGAAACAATCAGCCCCAGCATTTT
TRBJ2-5 | NA | NA | TRBV9 | CASSETLYQETQYF | TGTGCCAGCAGCGAGACCCTGTACCAAGAGACCCAGTACTTC
TRBJ2-1 | NA | few | TRBV12-3/TRBV12-4 | CASSLVSTYNEQFF | TGTGCCAGCAGTTTGGTCAGTACCTACAATGAGCAGTTCTTC
TRBJ2-7 | NA | NA | TRBV9 | CASSAGLISDEQYF | TGTGCCAGCAGCGCGGGACTTATATCGGACGAGCAGTACTTC
TRBJ2-3 | NA | NA | TRBV11-2 | CASSETRGSTDTQYF | TGTGCCAGCAGCGAGACCCGCGGGAGCACAGATACGCAGTATTTT
TRBJ1-4 | NA | few | TRBV6-5 | CASSRGLQTTNEKLFF | TGTGCCAGCAGCCGTGGGCTCCAGACAACTAATGAAAAACTGTTTTTT
TRBJ2-1 | NA | NA | TRBV20-1 | CSAPRPFSYNEQFF | TGCAGTGCCCCACGTCCCTTCTCCTACAATGAGCAGTTCTTC
TRBJ2-3 | NA | NA | TRBV20-1 | CSAKTGPSTDTQYF | TGCAGTGCTAAGACTGGACCCAGCACAGATACGCAGTATTTT
TRBJ2-7 | NA | few | TRBV3-1 | CASSQRLSEQYF | TGTGCCAGCAGCCAAAGACTTTCCGAGCAGTACTTC
TRBJ2-2 | NA | few | TRBV12-3/TRBV12-4 | CASTLRGEAGTGELFF | TGTGCCAGCACCCTTAGAGGAGAGGCTGGGACCGGGGAGCTGTTTTTT
TRBJ2-1 | NA | many | TRBV4-2 | CASTAGNEQFF | TGTGCCAGCACGGCGGGCAATGAGCAGTTCTTC
TRBJ1-4 | TRBD1 | NA | TRBV2 | CASSRDRDKLFF | TGTGCCAGCAGTAGGGACAGGGACAAACTGTTTTTT
TRBJ2-3 | NA | NA | TRBV4-3 | CASRKDGTQYF | TGCGCCAGCAGGAAAGACGGTACGCAGTATTTT
TRBJ2-1 | TRBD2 | few | TRBV4-3 | CASSQVEGGRVNNEQFF | TGCGCCAGCAGCCAAGTTGAAGGCGGGAGGGTTAACAATGAGCAGTTCTTC
TRBJ1-4 | TRBD1 | NA | TRBV4-2 | CASSQVTGEEEGKLFF | TGTGCCAGCAGCCAAGTTACAGGGGAGGAAGAGGGGAAACTGTTTTTT
TRBJ2-5 | TRBD1 | few | TRBV3-1 | CASSQALGQQETQYF | TGTGCCAGCAGCCAAGCCCTGGGACAGCAAGAGACCCAGTACTTC
TRBJ1-2 | NA | NA | TRBV29-1 | CSVENPSDYGYTF | TGCAGCGTTGAGAACCCTTCGGACTATGGCTACACCTTC
TRBJ2-7 | NA | few | TRBV27 | CASSYASSAARQYF | TGTGCCAGCAGTTACGCGTCGTCGGCCGCAAGGCAGTACTTC
TRBJ2-2 | NA | NA | TRBV15 | CATSMRTNTGELFF | TGTGCCACCAGCATGAGGACGAACACCGGGGAGCTGTTTTTT
TRBJ2-7 | NA | many | TRBV6-5 | CASRSTSYEQYF | TGTGCCAGCAGGTCAACCTCCTACGAGCAGTACTTC
TRBJ2-3 | TRBD1 | NA | TRBV30 | CAWTGQGATDTQYF | TGTGCCTGGACAGGACAGGGGGCTACAGATACGCAGTATTTT
TRBJ2-3 | NA | NA | TRBV29-1 | CSVEGGGSTDTQYF | TGCAGCGTTGAGGGGGGCGGAAGCACAGATACGCAGTATTTT
TRBJ2-7 | TRBD1 | NA | TRBV19 | CASSPWTGAYEQYF | TGTGCCAGTAGTCCTTGGACAGGGGCCTACGAGCAGTACTTC
TRBJ1-1 | NA | few | TRBV4-1 | CASSQEWSVLEAFF | TGCGCCAGCAGCCAAGAGTGGTCCGTGCTTGAAGCTTTCTTT
TRBJ1-1 | NA | NA | TRBV19 | CASRDDRNTEAFF | TGTGCCAGTAGAGATGACAGAAACACTGAAGCTTTCTTT
TRBJ2-7 | TRBD2 | few | TRBV11-2 | CASSIWTSGSYEQYF | TGTGCCAGCAGCATATGGACTAGCGGGAGCTACGAGCAGTACTTC
TRBJ1-2 | NA | many | TRBV5-1 | CASSLETANYGYTF | TGTGCCAGCAGCTTAGAAACAGCCAACTATGGCTACACCTTC
TRBJ2-7 | TRBD2 | NA | TRBV29-1 | CSVLGGPYEQYF | TGCAGCGTCTTGGGAGGGCCTTACGAGCAGTACTTC
TRBJ2-7 | NA | NA | TRBV5-4 | CASSLDSRYEQYF | TGTGCCAGCAGCTTGGACAGTCGCTACGAGCAGTACTTC
TRBJ1-1 | NA | few | TRBV19 | CASSIYGALNTEAFF | TGTGCCAGTAGTATTTACGGGGCCTTGAACACTGAAGCTTTCTTT
TRBJ1-3 | NA | NA | TRBV3-1 | CASSQRISDTIYF | TGTGCCAGCAGCCAGAGGATTAGTGACACCATATATTTT
TRBJ2-3 | NA | NA | TRBV27 | CASSPRPVEGLRF | TGTGCCAGCAGTCCGAGGCCCGTAGAGGGGCTGAGATTT
TRBJ1-2 | TRBD1 | once | TRBV29-1 | CSAHSRDRGPGGYTF | TGCAGCGCCCACTCCCGGGACAGGGGGCCGGGTGGCTACACCTTC
TRBJ1-2 | NA | few | TRBV10-3 | CAISPSGGKEYYGYTF | TGTGCCATCAGCCCGAGTGGTGGAAAAGAGTACTATGGCTACACCTTC
TRBJ2-5 | TRBD2 | few | TRBV7-9 | CASRPGLAGYQETQYF | TGTGCCAGCAGGCCCGGACTAGCGGGGTACCAAGAGACCCAGTACTTC
TRBJ1-3 | NA | few | TRBV12-3/TRBV12-4 | CASSLGISGNTIYF | TGTGCCAGCAGTTTAGGGATCTCTGGAAACACCATATATTTT
TRBJ1-5 | TRBD1 | few | TRBV9 | CASSVGQGAHQPQHF | TGTGCCAGCAGCGTAGGACAGGGGGCTCATCAGCCCCAGCATTTT